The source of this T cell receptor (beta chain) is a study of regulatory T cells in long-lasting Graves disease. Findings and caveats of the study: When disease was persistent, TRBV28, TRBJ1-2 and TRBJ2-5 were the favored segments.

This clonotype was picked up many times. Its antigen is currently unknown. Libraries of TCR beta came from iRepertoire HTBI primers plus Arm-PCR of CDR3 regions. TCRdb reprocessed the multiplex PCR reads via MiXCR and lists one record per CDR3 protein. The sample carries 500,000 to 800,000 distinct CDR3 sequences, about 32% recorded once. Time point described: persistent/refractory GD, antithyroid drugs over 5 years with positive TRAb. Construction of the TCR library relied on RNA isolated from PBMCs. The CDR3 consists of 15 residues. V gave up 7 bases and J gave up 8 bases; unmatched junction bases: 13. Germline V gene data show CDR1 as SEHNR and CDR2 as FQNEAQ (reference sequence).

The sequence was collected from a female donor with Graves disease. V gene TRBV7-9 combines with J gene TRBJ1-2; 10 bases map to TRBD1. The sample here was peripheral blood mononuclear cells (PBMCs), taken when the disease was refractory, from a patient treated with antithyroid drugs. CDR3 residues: CASNLEGTGEGGYTF. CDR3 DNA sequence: TGTGCCAGCAACCTGGAGGGGACAGGGGAAGGAGGCTACACCTTC.